These T cell receptor beta chains were read from a single sample in a study of T cell responses to AZD1222 COVID-19 vaccine. The protocol was immunoSEQ multiplex PCR, while the TCRdb copy is restricted to in-frame clones and leaves out a portion. The table lists about 140,000 clones, about 90% of them singletons. Material: peripheral blood, obtained 28 days after the second dose of the MenACWY control vaccine. The receptors originated from an adult who received the MenACWY meningococcal vaccine as a control. Each CDR3 is given with its conserved first and last residue. Fields, in order: V gene, D gene, J gene, clone size, CDR3 DNA, CDR3 protein. D genes are given only for firm matches. Expanded clones are given a class, and other clones once, few, many or no size at all.

V: TRBV24-1
D: TRBD2
J: TRBJ2-3
size: .
DNA: TGTGCCACCAGTGATTGGACTAGCGGGAGTACAGATACGCAGTATTTT
CDR3: CATSDWTSGSTDTQYF

V: TRBV7-9
D: .
J: TRBJ1-5
size: .
DNA: TGTGCCAGCAGCAGGGCTGATCGCAATCAGCCCCAGCATTTT
CDR3: CASSRADRNQPQHF

V: TRBV12-3/TRBV12-4
D: .
J: TRBJ1-3
size: .
DNA: TGTGCCAGCAGTCAGGCCCTGGGAAACACCATATATTTT
CDR3: CASSQALGNTIYF

V: TRBV12-3/TRBV12-4
D: .
J: TRBJ1-2
size: few
DNA: TGTGCCAGCACCATGTCGGGGGTGATGGCCTTC
CDR3: CASTMSGVMAF

V: TRBV2
D: TRBD2
J: TRBJ2-5
size: once
DNA: TGTGCCAGCAGTGAAGCGCTCGGGGGGGAGCACGGAGGGACCCAGTACTTC
CDR3: CASSEALGGEHGGTQYF

V: TRBV28
D: .
J: TRBJ2-1
size: .
DNA: TGTGCCAGCAGTTTACCGGGACCTAGATCTAATGAGCAGTTCTTC
CDR3: CASSLPGPRSNEQFF

V: TRBV29-1
D: TRBD1
J: TRBJ2-1
size: .
DNA: TGCAGCGCCTACAGGGGTCAGCGTGAGCAGTTCTTC
CDR3: CSAYRGQREQFF

V: TRBV7-2
D: TRBD2
J: TRBJ2-5
size: .
DNA: TGTGCCAGCAGCTTATCTAGCGGGGCGGGCTGGGGGACCCAGTACTTC
CDR3: CASSLSSGAGWGTQYF

V: TRBV29-1
D: TRBD1
J: TRBJ2-7
size: .
DNA: TGCAGCGTTGGGGAGCCGGGACAGGGGTTCGAGCAGTACTTC
CDR3: CSVGEPGQGFEQYF

V: TRBV6-2/TRBV6-3
D: TRBD2
J: TRBJ2-3
size: .
DNA: TGTGCCAGCAGCTATGGGGGGGGCACAGATACGCAGTATTTT
CDR3: CASSYGGGTDTQYF

V: TRBV7-8
D: TRBD1
J: TRBJ1-6
size: .
DNA: TGTGCCAGCAGCTTAGGGACAGGGAATAATTCACCCCTCCACTTT
CDR3: CASSLGTGNNSPLHF

V: TRBV7-2
D: .
J: TRBJ2-1
size: .
DNA: TGTGCCAGCAGCCCCCGAGCGAGCGGCTCCTACAATGAGCAGTTCTTC
CDR3: CASSPRASGSYNEQFF

V: TRBV6-5
D: .
J: TRBJ1-1
size: .
DNA: TGTGCCAGCAGTTACACGATTGTCTTCACTGAAGCTTTCTTT
CDR3: CASSYTIVFTEAFF

V: TRBV19
D: TRBD2
J: TRBJ2-1
size: .
DNA: TGTGCCAGTAGTATAACTGGGACTAGCAGATACAATGAGCAGTTCTTC
CDR3: CASSITGTSRYNEQFF

V: TRBV5-6
D: TRBD2
J: TRBJ2-5
size: .
DNA: TGTGCCAGCAGCGGACTAGCGGGGTGGCCTGGGATGGAGACCCAGTACTTC
CDR3: CASSGLAGWPGMETQYF

V: TRBV27
D: .
J: TRBJ2-5
size: .
DNA: TGTGCCAGCAGTCCGAGTGGGACAAGCCGGGTGCAAAAGACCCAGTACTTC
CDR3: CASSPSGTSRVQKTQYF

V: TRBV6-6
D: TRBD1
J: TRBJ1-1
size: .
DNA: TGTGCCAGCAGTTACCCGACAGGGTTCGAAGCTTTCTTT
CDR3: CASSYPTGFEAFF

V: TRBV11-3
D: TRBD2
J: TRBJ2-3
size: .
DNA: TGTGCCAGCAGCCTAGCGGAAAGCACAGATACGCAGTATTTT
CDR3: CASSLAESTDTQYF

V: TRBV6-5
D: TRBD1
J: TRBJ2-7
size: .
DNA: TGTCTATTCAGGGGGACAGGGGCCTACGAGCAGTACTTC
CDR3: CLFRGTGAYEQYF

V: TRBV28
D: TRBD1
J: TRBJ2-7
size: .
DNA: TGTGCCAGCAGTTTCGGGACAGGGGGCTACGAGCAGTACTTC
CDR3: CASSFGTGGYEQYF

V: TRBV11-2
D: .
J: TRBJ2-7
size: .
DNA: TGTGCCAGCAGCTTAGGTTCTACCTACGAGCAGTACTTC
CDR3: CASSLGSTYEQYF

V: TRBV7-9
D: .
J: TRBJ2-5
size: .
DNA: TGTGCCAGCAGCCAAGGGGTCAGGGCTGAAGAGACCCAGTACTTC
CDR3: CASSQGVRAEETQYF

V: TRBV18
D: TRBD1
J: TRBJ2-7
size: .
DNA: TGTGCCAGCTCACCGGGACAGGGGGGATCCTACGAGCAGTACTTC
CDR3: CASSPGQGGSYEQYF

V: TRBV24-1
D: TRBD1
J: TRBJ2-7
size: .
DNA: TGTGCCACCAGTCAAACCGGGACAGCAAACTACGAGCAGTACTTC
CDR3: CATSQTGTANYEQYF

V: TRBV12-3/TRBV12-4
D: .
J: TRBJ2-1
size: .
DNA: TGTGCCAGCAGTTTAAATGAGCAGTTCTTC
CDR3: CASSLNEQFF

V: TRBV27
D: .
J: TRBJ1-4
size: .
DNA: TGTGCCAGCAGTCCCCGCGGGGGATTTAATGAAAAACTGTTTTTT
CDR3: CASSPRGGFNEKLFF

V: TRBV2
D: .
J: TRBJ2-3
size: .
DNA: TGTGCCAGCAGTGACGAACTTTACACAGATACGCAGTATTTT
CDR3: CASSDELYTDTQYF

V: TRBV5-4
D: TRBD1
J: TRBJ2-5
size: .
DNA: TGTGCCAGCAGCTTCCAGGGGGCCAGTGAGACCCAGTACTTC
CDR3: CASSFQGASETQYF

V: TRBV28
D: TRBD1
J: TRBJ1-5
size: .
DNA: TGTGCCAGCAGTCGCGGACAGGGAAATCAGCCCCAGCATTTT
CDR3: CASSRGQGNQPQHF

V: TRBV28
D: TRBD2
J: TRBJ2-3
size: .
DNA: TGTGCCAGCAGTTTAATTACTAGCGGGAGAGTGGGGGCAGATACGCAGTATTTT
CDR3: CASSLITSGRVGADTQYF

V: TRBV18
D: .
J: TRBJ1-3
size: .
DNA: TGTGCCAGCTCGGTAAGAAGCTCTGGAAACACCATATATTTT
CDR3: CASSVRSSGNTIYF

V: TRBV24-1
D: TRBD1
J: TRBJ2-5
size: .
DNA: TGTGCCACCGGACAGGATGGAGAGACCCAGTACTTC
CDR3: CATGQDGETQYF

V: TRBV3-1/TRBV3-2
D: .
J: TRBJ2-1
size: .
DNA: TGTGCCAGCAGCCAAGATCGGGCGGCCTCAGGGAACAATGAGCAGTTCTTC
CDR3: CASSQDRAASGNNEQFF

V: TRBV4-1
D: .
J: TRBJ2-1
size: once
DNA: TGCGCCAGCAGCCAAGATGAGTACAATGAGCAGTTCTTC
CDR3: CASSQDEYNEQFF

V: TRBV27
D: TRBD2
J: TRBJ2-1
size: .
DNA: TGTGCCAGCAGTTTTCTGACTAGCTCCAATGAGCAGTTCTTC
CDR3: CASSFLTSSNEQFF

V: TRBV21-1
D: .
J: TRBJ2-1
size: .
DNA: TGTGCCAGCAGCAAAGGGAGGGGAGGCGGGGGATACAATGAGCAGTTCTTC
CDR3: CASSKGRGGGGYNEQFF

V: TRBV5-4
D: .
J: TRBJ2-2
size: .
DNA: TGTGCCAGCAGCTCCGGTGGTGGGTGGGCCGGGGAGCTGTTTTTT
CDR3: CASSSGGGWAGELFF

V: TRBV21-1
D: .
J: TRBJ2-7
size: .
DNA: TGTGCCAGCAGCAAAGCTGACCGACAGGGATACTACGAGCAGTACTTC
CDR3: CASSKADRQGYYEQYF

V: TRBV19
D: .
J: TRBJ1-5
size: few
DNA: TGTGCCAGTAGTATAGTTTCAGGGTCGGATCAGCCCCAGCATTTT
CDR3: CASSIVSGSDQPQHF

V: TRBV2
D: .
J: TRBJ2-5
size: once
DNA: TGTGCCAGCAGTGTCGGCGCGGGGAGCCAAGAGACCCAGTACTTC
CDR3: CASSVGAGSQETQYF

V: TRBV7-6
D: TRBD1
J: TRBJ2-2
size: .
DNA: TGTGCCAGCAGCCAGTGGACAGGGGGCTTAGCCGGGGAGCTGTTTTTT
CDR3: CASSQWTGGLAGELFF

V: TRBV5-1
D: .
J: TRBJ1-2
size: .
DNA: TGCGCCAGCAGTGGACAGACCTATGGCTACACCTTC
CDR3: CASSGQTYGYTF

V: TRBV5-1
D: .
J: TRBJ1-1
size: .
DNA: TGCGCCAGCAGCTTGGCCGGCACACAGAACACTGAAGCTTTCTTT
CDR3: CASSLAGTQNTEAFF

V: TRBV27
D: .
J: TRBJ1-3
size: .
DNA: TGTGCCAGCAGTGCCATCAGGACAGCAAGCTCTGGAAACACCATATATTTT
CDR3: CASSAIRTASSGNTIYF

V: TRBV7-2
D: TRBD2
J: TRBJ2-3
size: .
DNA: TGTGCCAGCAGCTTCTTGGCGGGAGGATCGGGGTATAGCACAGATACGCAGTATTTT
CDR3: CASSFLAGGSGYSTDTQYF

V: TRBV7-8
D: .
J: TRBJ2-1
size: .
DNA: TGTGCCAGCAGCTTCGGGGTTAGCTCCTACAATGAGCAGTTCTTC
CDR3: CASSFGVSSYNEQFF

V: TRBV7-6
D: .
J: TRBJ2-5
size: .
DNA: TGTGCCAGCAGCCAGGACGGCAACCAAGAGACCCAGTACTTC
CDR3: CASSQDGNQETQYF

V: TRBV24-1
D: .
J: TRBJ2-1
size: .
DNA: TGTGCCACCAGTGATCCCGACGGTCAGAGCTCCTACAATGAGCAGTTCTTC
CDR3: CATSDPDGQSSYNEQFF

V: TRBV30
D: .
J: TRBJ1-4
size: .
DNA: TGTGCCTGGAGTGTTGTCCGTTCTGGGGGTAATGAAAAACTGTTTTTT
CDR3: CAWSVVRSGGNEKLFF

V: TRBV29-1
D: .
J: TRBJ2-2
size: .
DNA: TGCAGCGTTGAGGGGAACACCGGGGAGCTGTTTTTT
CDR3: CSVEGNTGELFF

V: TRBV29-1
D: .
J: TRBJ2-7
size: .
DNA: TGCAGCGTTGGACAGTTTAACTACGAGCAGTACTTC
CDR3: CSVGQFNYEQYF

V: TRBV5-6
D: TRBD1
J: TRBJ2-3
size: .
DNA: TGTGCCAGCAGCTCGACAGGGGGCGATGGAGATACGCAGTATTTT
CDR3: CASSSTGGDGDTQYF

V: TRBV28
D: TRBD1
J: TRBJ2-4
size: .
DNA: TGTGCCAGCAGTTTTTCGGACAGGGCCCACAAAAACATTCAGTACTTC
CDR3: CASSFSDRAHKNIQYF

V: TRBV10-1
D: TRBD1
J: TRBJ1-6
size: .
DNA: TGCGCCAGCAGAGGGACAGGGAGCTCACCCCTCCACTTT
CDR3: CASRGTGSSPLHF

V: TRBV4-1
D: .
J: TRBJ1-5
size: .
DNA: TGCGCCAGCAGCCAAGATGGGCTGGGGGGCAGCCGCAATCAGCCCCAGCATTTT
CDR3: CASSQDGLGGSRNQPQHF

V: TRBV6-2/TRBV6-3
D: .
J: TRBJ1-5
size: .
DNA: TGTGCCAGCATCCCGGGACCGAGCAATCAGCCCCAGCATTTT
CDR3: CASIPGPSNQPQHF

V: TRBV12-3/TRBV12-4
D: .
J: TRBJ1-3
size: .
DNA: TGTGCCAGCAGCCCCGACTCTGGAAACACCATATATTTT
CDR3: CASSPDSGNTIYF

V: TRBV19
D: .
J: TRBJ1-2
size: .
DNA: TGTGCCAGTAGTATAGATCTTCTTAGTGGCTACACCTTC
CDR3: CASSIDLLSGYTF

V: TRBV7-8
D: .
J: TRBJ1-2
size: .
DNA: TGTGCCAGCAGCTTAGACAGTAGAGAGGGCTACACCTTC
CDR3: CASSLDSREGYTF

V: TRBV28
D: .
J: TRBJ2-7
size: .
DNA: TGTGCCATCTCACGGGGCAGAGAATCCTACGAGCAGTACTTC
CDR3: CAISRGRESYEQYF